The present T cell receptor (beta chain) was sequenced within a study of follicular helper T cells after annual influenza vaccination. Time point denoted: 2014-2015 season, 7 days after vaccination. Donors were community-dwelling with no influenza vaccine in the prior 6 months. Whole-study results and caveats: Productive TCRB sequences came from only roughly 9.5-22% of cells. Day 7 ICOS+CD38+ clones later appeared mostly in ICOS-CD38- cTfh.

Here immunoSEQ multiplex PCR was the method, and the copy in TCRdb shows in-frame clones only, minus some. The table shows about 7,800 clones, with over 65% occurring only once. The CDR3 is 15 residues long. The germline V gene has CDR1 SNHLY and CDR2 FYNNEI. A note on this clone: Its target is not known. At one of its ends the junction is not consistent with the germline gene, which may arise from a read error.

Here the sequenced sample was CXCR5+ CD38- circulating T follicular helper cells from blood, taken 7 days after influenza vaccination. Subset indicated: circulating Tfh, non-naive CD4+CXCR5+PD-1+ (ICOS+CD38+ or ICOS-CD38-). The rearrangement uses TRBV2 and TRBJ2-7; tentatively, D is TRBD2 (7 bases). The origin of this receptor is an adult who received the influenza vaccine. The CDR3 region has the DNA TGTGCCAGCAGGCCCGCCGGGACACGGGGGGAAGCGGTGCACTTC. Translated, it gives CASRPAGTRGEAVHF.